The 22 T cell receptor beta chains reported below all come from one sample, sequenced in a study of identical twins. TCRdb reanalysed the 5' RACE reads using MiXCR and keeps one entry per CDR3 protein. The repertoire holds fewer than 550,000 distinct CDR3 sequences, with roughly an eighth as singletons. The same sample was also used in a study of yellow fever vaccine responses in identical twins.

Sequenced sample: CD4+ T cells sorted from blood. The receptors were sampled from a woman in her late teens or twenties in good health.

The genes are TRBV2 and TRBJ2-1, with TRBD2 matching 10 bases. The trim removed 11 bases at V and 3 bases at J, leaving 22 bases unmatched. This CDR3 region has 19 residues. Germline CDR1 and CDR2: SNHLY and FYNNEI. The CDR3 region is CALCSTIPRAGGGYNEQFF. CDR3 nucleotide sequence: TGTGCCCTCTGTTCGACCATACCCCGAGCGGGAGGGGGCTACAATGAGCAGTTCTTC.

There are many counts of this clonotype. This chain connects TRBV5-1 to TRBJ1-6, with D perhaps matching TRBD1 (5 bases). The germline gives CDR1 SGHRS, CDR2 YFSETQ. Trimming cost V 5 bases and J 7 bases, with 22 bases left between them. This CDR3 is built from 17 residues. The CDR3 coding sequence is TGCGCCAGCAGACCTGAGGGGTCCACCTCCTGGAATTCACCCCTCCACTTT. Translated: CASRPEGSTSWNSPLHF. The entire variable domain, with the rest obtained from reference TRBV5-1 and TRBJ1-6, is as follows: KAGVTQTPRYLIKTRGQQVTLSCSPISGHRSVSWYQQTPGQGLQFLFEYFSETQRNKGNFPGRFSGRQFSNSRSEMNVSTLELGDSALYLCASRPEGSTSWNSPLHFGNGTRLTVT.

This clonotype was recorded a few times. The chain combines TRBV18 with TRBJ2-1; 7 nucleotides line up with TRBD2. The CDR3 covers 16 residues. CDR1 is KGHSH and CDR2 is LQKENI in the germline V gene. V trimming: 3 bases; J trimming: 3 bases; junction bases outside the gene matches: 8. The CDR3 region is CASSPAGLADYNEQFF. CDR3 sequence (DNA): TGTGCCAGCTCACCGGCTGGGCTAGCGGACTACAATGAGCAGTTCTTC.

There are a few counts of this clonotype. The rearrangement uses TRBV10-2 and TRBJ2-3; 7 bases map to TRBD1. Germline CDR1 reads WSHSY; CDR2 reads SAAADI. With 2 bases clipped from V and 4 bases from J, the junction kept 3 bases outside the gene matches. This CDR3 has 14 residues. In DNA form, the CDR3 reads TGCGCCAGCAGTGAGGAAGGGGGCCCAGATACGCAGTATTTT. This sequence encodes CASSEEGGPDTQYF.

This clonotype was found many times. The chain carries TRBV28 and TRBJ1-2; TRBD1 is a possible D gene (5 bases). V lost 6 bases and J lost 0, with 14 bases in between. CDR1 and CDR2 (germline): MDHEN, SYDVKM. CDR3 length: 15 amino acids. The DNA of the CDR3 is TGTGCCAGCAGGTGGACACTCCAAGCTAACTATGGCTACACCTTC. Protein sequence: CASRWTLQANYGYTF.

This clonotype was seen once. The CDR3 DNA sequence: TGTGCCAGCAGCGAAGGAGGGAGTTCTGAACAGCAGTACTTC. This sequence encodes CASSEGGSSEQQYF. The chain couples TRBV9 to TRBJ2-7; D possibly corresponds to TRBD2 (6 bases). V was clipped by 3 bases and J by 8 bases, with 18 bases between them. CDR3 length: 14 amino acids. CDR1 and CDR2 (germline): SGDLS, YYNGEE.

The rearrangement links TRBV5-1 to TRBJ2-1; 14 nucleotides line up with TRBD2. This CDR3 comprises 17 residues. V trimming: 6 bases; J trimming: 7 bases; junction bases outside the gene matches: 12. Germline loops: CDR1 SGHRS, CDR2 YFSETQ. CDR3: CASTRTTGTSGSNEQFF. The CDR3, as DNA: TGCGCCAGCACCCGTACCACCGGGACTAGCGGGAGTAATGAGCAGTTCTTC.

This clonotype was seen a handful of times. The V call is TRBV7-2, the J call TRBJ2-7; D is uncertain. The CDR3 runs 15 residues. In germline, CDR1 is SGHTA, CDR2 FQGNSA. With 1 base removed from V and 0 bases from J, the gap between germline ends came to 10 bases. DNA of the CDR3: TGTGCCAGCAGCTTAGACACTCGAAGCTCCTACGAGCAGTACTTC. Protein product: CASSLDTRSSYEQYF.

On this clonotype: One base away lies a much larger clone, so this may be a sequencing read error. This chain uses TRBV28 with TRBJ2-3, with 7 bases matching TRBD2. The V segment lost 2 bases and the J segment 1 base; nucleotides outside the gene matches: 3. Germline-derived CDR1 and CDR2 are MDHEN and SYDVKM. This CDR3 has 15 residues. Here the CDR3 DNA reads TGTGCCAGCAGTTTAGCGGGAGCTGGCACAGATACGCAGTATTTT. It translates to CASSLAGAGTDTQYF.

This clonotype has just a few counts. The chain recombines TRBV7-2 with TRBJ2-1; 11 bases line up with TRBD1. Germline CDR1 reads SGHTA; CDR2 reads FQGNSA. The CDR3 loop spans 17 amino acids. Trimming removed 2 bases from V and 5 bases from J; junction bases left unmatched: 8. CDR3 coding DNA: TGTGCCAGCAGCTTAAGTTCCGGGACAGGGGGGCACAATGAGCAGTTCTTC. Amino acid sequence: CASSLSSGTGGHNEQFF. Full variable domain (missing parts from reference TRBV7-2 and TRBJ2-1): GAGVSQSPSNKVTEKGKDVELRCDPISGHTALYWYRQSLGQGLEFLIYFQGNSAPDKSGLPSDRFSAERTGGSVSTLTIQRTQQEDSAVYLCASSLSSGTGGHNEQFFGPGTRLTVL.

This clonotype was counted a few times. The chain carries TRBV30 and TRBJ1-6, with TRBD1 matching 7 bases. Germline V lookup: CDR1 GTSNPN, CDR2 SVGIG (reference sequence). This CDR3 comprises 14 residues. With V trimmed by 4 bases and J by 7 bases, 7 bases remained unmatched. The DNA for the CDR3 is TGTGCCTGGAACGCCAGGGGGTACAATTCACCCCTCCACTTT. Translated, it gives CAWNARGYNSPLHF.

There are a few counts of this clonotype. This chain links TRBV28 with TRBJ2-5; D gene ambiguous. The V end lost 5 bases, the J end lost 3 bases, and 16 bases lay between the germline ends. The length of the CDR3 is 15 residues. Germline CDR1 is MDHEN and CDR2 is SYDVKM. In DNA form, the CDR3 reads TGTGCCAGCAGTAACTGGGGTCAGACCGAAGAGACCCAGTACTTC. Protein product: CASSNWGQTEETQYF.

CDR3 amino acids: CASSLERATYGYTF. The CDR3 DNA follows: TGTGCCAGCAGCCTTGAGAGAGCCACCTATGGCTACACCTTC. This chain joins TRBV3-1 and TRBJ1-2, with D unresolved. Trimming left V 4 bases short and J 4 bases short, with 13 bases between. The CDR3 is 14 residues long. Germline V lookup: CDR1 LGHDT, CDR2 YNNKEL (reference sequence).

The chain joins TRBV3-1 to TRBJ2-5; 11 bases are a match to TRBD2. CDR3 length equals 18 residues. Germline trimming cut 1 base from V and 5 bases from J; bases unmatched to any gene: 12. The germline gives CDR1 LGHDT, CDR2 YNNKEL (reference sequence). The CDR3 DNA is TGTGCCAGCAGCCAAGGAGCTAGCGGGAGGCCGCGTGGGGAGACCCAGTACTTC. It specifies CASSQGASGRPRGETQYF.

This clonotype was recorded a few times. V is TRBV20-1 and J is TRBJ2-7; D perhaps matches TRBD2 (5 bases). CDR1 and CDR2 from the germline V gene are DFQATT and SNEGSKA (reference sequence). The CDR3 has 17 residues. The V end was cut by 0 bases, the J end by 2 bases, with 20 bases between. The CDR3 coding sequence is TGCAGTGCTAGAGATCTATTGGGCGGGTGGAGAGCCTACGAGCAGTACTTC. As protein: CSARDLLGGWRAYEQYF.

The J gene is TRBJ2-7, the V gene TRBV28, with D possibly being TRBD1 (5 bases). Per germline, CDR1 MDHEN and CDR2 SYDVKM. The CDR3 is 13 amino acids. V was cut by 6 bases and J by 10 bases, with 19 bases left in between. DNA for the CDR3: TGTGCCAGCAGAACTATCAGGGCAGGGTTTCAGTACTTC. Its translation: CASRTIRAGFQYF.

This clonotype was counted only a few times. A junction boundary mismatches the germline segment, possibly from a read error. The chain combines TRBV12-3 or TRBV12-4 with TRBJ2-1, with 9 bases matching TRBD2. This CDR3 region has 19 residues. The chain's CDR3 is CASCLGSGGGKSSYNEQFF. CDR3 DNA: TGTGCCAGCTGTTTGGGTAGCGGGGGTGGAAAGAGCTCCTACAATGAGCAGTTCTTC.

The chain combines TRBV6-2 or TRBV6-3 with TRBJ1-5; 10 bases map to TRBD1. Germline V gene sequence: CDR1 MNHEY, CDR2 SVGEGT. The CDR3 loop spans 14 amino acids. V was clipped by 6 bases and J by 7 bases; unmatched bases: 6. The CDR3 spells CASRGQGEGQPQHF. The DNA of the CDR3 is TGTGCCAGCAGAGGACAGGGGGAGGGCCAGCCCCAGCATTTT.

The table lists this clonotype with a few counts. The V call is TRBV11-2, the J call TRBJ2-7; D gene uncertain. Germline V gene sequence: CDR1 SGHAT, CDR2 FQNNGV. V dropped 7 bases and J dropped 1 base, with 20 bases sitting between them. The CDR3 is made up of 16 amino acids. The CDR3 is CASTRTIQLPSYEQYF. Written as DNA, the CDR3 is TGTGCCAGCACCCGAACTATTCAATTGCCTTCCTACGAGCAGTACTTC.

This clonotype was recorded once. The rearrangement links TRBV2 to TRBJ2-4; 10 positions match TRBD2. The CDR3 spans 14 residues. V was pared by 5 bases and J by 6 bases, with 4 bases of the junction left unmatched. Germline V lookup: CDR1 SNHLY, CDR2 FYNNEI. The CDR3 here is CASSRLAGRNIQYF. DNA for the CDR3: TGTGCCAGCAGTCGACTAGCGGGTAGAAACATTCAGTACTTC.

This clonotype was seen only a few times. The chain is built from TRBV10-3 and TRBJ2-1, with D maybe TRBD2 (6 bases). V was shortened by 2 bases and J by 1 base, with 12 bases between the two germline ends. The CDR3 covers 16 residues. In germline, CDR1 is ENHRY, CDR2 SYGVKD. In nucleotides, the CDR3 is TGTGCCATCAGTGAGGTTGTCGGGAGATCCTACAATGAGCAGTTCTTC. Protein product: CAISEVVGRSYNEQFF.

The gene calls are TRBV5-1 and TRBJ2-1, with 7 bases that match TRBD1. The CDR3 covers 15 residues. Trimming cost V 5 bases and J 4 bases; bases outside gene matches: 9. The germline gives CDR1 SGHRS, CDR2 YFSETQ. CDR3: CASRTRDSLYNEQFF. DNA of the CDR3: TGCGCCAGCAGGACCCGGGACAGCCTGTACAATGAGCAGTTCTTC.